These 28 T cell receptor beta chains were all obtained from the same sample, sequenced in a study of T cells in women clearing cervical HPV infection. Libraries were prepared by immunoSEQ multiplex PCR; TCRdb keeps only in-frame clonotypes and omits some of them. This sample's table reports roughly 48,000 clones. The sequenced material came from blood buffy coat. The receptors here all came from a woman aged 18 to 75 with a cervical HPV16 infection that either progressed to CIN3+ or cleared (not recorded which).

In regard to this clone: Read sequence stops 3 residues before the CDR3 end, and the germline J gene provides the missing end. The chain uses TRBV5-1 and TRBJ2-6, with 9 positions matching TRBD1. The V segment lost 3 bases and the J segment 0 bases; nucleotides outside the gene matches: 4. This CDR3 is 17 amino acids long. Germline loops: CDR1 SGHRS, CDR2 YFSETQ. The CDR3 bases that were read are TGCGCCAGCAGCTCTGGGACAGGGCCCTCTGGGGCCAACGTC. It specifies CASSSGTGPSGANV. The whole CDR3 reads CASSSGTGPSGANVLTF.

As regards this clone: The read is 3 residues too short to cover the CDR3 end, so that end is filled in from the germline J gene. V and J are TRBV19 and TRBJ2-1, with D perhaps matching TRBD2 (8 bases). V was clipped by 7 bases and J by 6 bases, with 22 bases between them. The CDR3 extends over 16 amino acids. CDR1 and CDR2 from the germline V gene are LNHDA and SQIVND (reference sequence). CDR3 amino acids: CASTLPGGTVRNEQFF. Partial CDR3 DNA: TGTGCCAGTACCCTCCCGGGAGGGACAGTCCGCAATGAG.

Worth noting for this clone: The sequenced fragment ends 3 residues before the CDR3 boundary, so the rest is inferred from the germline J gene. The V call is TRBV29-1, the J call TRBJ1-2; D uncertain. Trimming took off 4 bases at V and 6 bases at J, with 15 bases between the two ends. Germline V gene sequence: CDR1 SQVTM, CDR2 ANQGSEA. CDR3 length equals 13 residues. The CDR3 bases that were read are TGCAGCGTTGTTGTTATGAACTTAGATGGC. Translation: CSVVVMNLDG. In full, the CDR3 reads CSVVVMNLDGYTF.

Worth noting for this clone: The read is 3 residues too short to cover the CDR3 end, so that end is filled in from the germline J gene. The V and J genes are TRBV7-2 and TRBJ1-2; D gene ambiguous. CDR1 is SGHTA and CDR2 is FQGNSA in the germline V gene. CDR3 length: 13 amino acids. Trimming cost V 1 base and J 0 bases, with 3 bases left between them. This chain's CDR3 is CASSLVSNYGYTF. The part of the CDR3 DNA that was read is TGTGCCAGCAGCTTAGTCTCTAACTATGGC.

As regards this clone: The read falls 3 residues short of the CDR3 end, and the missing part is taken from the germline J gene. The genes are TRBV20-1 and TRBJ2-1, with TRBD2 matching over 11 bases. The V gene's germline CDR1 is DFQATT and CDR2 SNEGSKA (reference sequence). CDR3 size: 17 residues. With V trimmed by 0 bases and J by 4 bases, 8 bases remained unmatched. Partial CDR3 DNA: TGCAGTGCTAGAGACCCCGGACTAGCGGGTCCGTACAATGAG. Protein product: CSARDPGLAGPYNE. The entire CDR3 sequence reads CSARDPGLAGPYNEQFF.

On this clone itself: Read sequence stops 3 residues before the CDR3 end, and the germline J gene provides the missing end. This sequence joins TRBV7-6 and TRBJ2-7; the match to TRBD2 covers 9 bases. The CDR3 sequence is 16 residues long. The V segment lost 0 bases and the J segment 2 bases; nucleotides outside the gene matches: 5. CDR1 and CDR2 from the germline V gene are SGHVS and FNYEAQ. The sequenced part of the CDR3 DNA is TGTGCCAGCAGCTTAGCGCCTAGCGGGACCCCCTACGAG. This sequence encodes CASSLAPSGTPYE. In full, the CDR3 reads CASSLAPSGTPYEQYF.

As regards this clone: The DNA ends 3 residues before the CDR3 does, and the rest of the CDR3 is filled in from the germline J gene. V usage is TRBV7-9 and J usage is TRBJ1-2; 7 bases fit TRBD1. The CDR3 totals 15 residues. V was clipped by 5 bases and J by 5 bases; unmatched bases: 11. CDR1 is SEHNR and CDR2 is FQNEAQ in the germline V gene (reference sequence). This CDR3 is CASSLSTGVGYGYTF. The CDR3 bases that were read are TGTGCCAGCAGCCTATCTACAGGGGTCGGGTATGGC.

About this clone itself: The read gets to within 3 residues of the CDR3 end, and the germline J gene fills in the rest. The gene calls are TRBV20-1 and TRBJ1-2, with D tentatively TRBD1 (6 bases). Germline V lookup: CDR1 DFQATT, CDR2 SNEGSKA (reference sequence). The CDR3 is 16 amino acids. The V gene lost 6 bases and the J gene lost 2 bases, with 22 bases spanning the gap. The part of the CDR3 DNA that was read is TGCAGTGCGACTAAAATACAGGGTCGAACGAACTATGGC. Protein sequence: CSATKIQGRTNYG. The whole CDR3 protein reads CSATKIQGRTNYGYTF.

On this clone: The read falls 3 residues short of the CDR3 end, and the missing part is taken from the germline J gene. The rearrangement joins TRBV5-3 to TRBJ1-1; TRBD1 matches 8 bases. TRBV5-3 is known as an ORF, though its function is uncertain. This CDR3 spans 17 amino acids. The trim removed 0 bases at V and 1 base at J, leaving 8 bases unmatched. This CDR3 is CARSLGGQGEKNTEAFF. The part of the CDR3 DNA that was read is TGTGCCAGAAGCTTGGGTGGACAGGGTGAGAAGAACACTGAA.

About this clone: At one end, the junction sequence differs from germline, possibly due to a read error. The read gets to within 3 residues of the CDR3 end, and the germline J gene fills in the rest. This chain joins TRBV4-2 and TRBJ1-4, with D possibly being TRBD1 (5 bases). The CDR3 runs 14 residues. Germline CDR1 LGHNA, CDR2 YNFKEQ. The CDR3 loop reads CASSQDRANEKLFF. CDR3 bases read: TGCGCCAGCAGCCAAGACAGAGCTAATGAAAAA.

This clone is medium-sized by frequency. The read stops 3 residues short of the end of the CDR3; the missing end is completed from the germline J gene. The chain carries TRBV2 and TRBJ2-1; 7 bases line up with TRBD1. There are 13 residues in the CDR3. V lost 8 bases, J lost 5 bases, and 6 bases stayed unmatched. Per the germline V gene, CDR1 is SNHLY and CDR2 is FYNNEI. CDR3 DNA (partial): TGTGCCAGCCAAGATGGGACAGACAATGAG. It is translated as CASQDGTDNE. The CDR3 as a whole reads CASQDGTDNEQFF.

Comment on this clone: The read ends 3 residues before the CDR3 terminus; that terminus is restored from the germline J gene. This chain joins TRBV9 and TRBJ1-6, with a possible D match to TRBD1 (5 bases). From germline, CDR1 is SGDLS and CDR2 YYNGEE. V gave up 4 bases and J gave up 7 bases, with 15 bases separating them. CDR3 length equals 15 residues. The part of the CDR3 DNA that was read is TGTGCCAGCAGCTTATGGGGGGGGGTAAATTCACCC. This translates into CASSLWGGVNSP. The entire CDR3 is CASSLWGGVNSPLHF.

Details on this clone: One end of the junction does not line up with germline, which may come from a read error. The CDR3 end falls 3 residues outside the read, so it is completed with the germline J gene. The V gene is TRBV7-6, the J gene TRBJ2-3; possibly TRBD1 for D (5 bases). The germline V gene encodes CDR1 SGHVS and CDR2 FNYEAQ. This CDR3 has 15 residues. The CDR3: CASSNSDSRTGTQYF. The CDR3 bases that were read are TGTGCCAGCAGCAATTCTGACTCGCGCACAGGTACG.

Turning to this clone: Read sequence stops 3 residues before the CDR3 end, and the germline J gene provides the missing end. This chain joins TRBV6-4 and TRBJ2-1; TRBD1 is a possible D gene (5 bases). Between the trimmed V and J ends, which lost 6 bases and 2 bases, there was a span of 14 bases. Per germline, CDR1 MRHNA and CDR2 SNTAGT. This CDR3 has 15 amino acids. The CDR3 DNA, read in part, is TGTGCCAGCAGACCGGCCCAAGGGGCCTACAATGAG. Protein product: CASRPAQGAYNE. The CDR3, in full, reads CASRPAQGAYNEQFF.

As regards this clone: Read data end 3 residues before the CDR3 end; the end is taken from the germline J gene. This chain uses TRBV20-1 with TRBJ1-5, with D possibly being TRBD1 (6 bases). Germline V gene lookup returns CDR1 DFQATT and CDR2 SNEGSKA (reference sequence). This CDR3 has 19 residues. The germline V and J ends were trimmed by 6 bases and 0 bases, with 27 bases remaining between them. This chain's CDR3 is CSAISPATGDLYSNQPQHF. CDR3 DNA (partial): TGCAGTGCGATAAGTCCGGCGACAGGAGACCTTTATAGCAATCAGCCC.

With respect to this clone: The observed sequence ends 3 residues before the CDR3 terminus, with the missing tail filled in from the germline J gene. The genes are TRBV5-6 and TRBJ2-2; D unclear. Looked up from germline, CDR1 is SGHDT and CDR2 is YYEEEE. Trimming left V 2 bases short and J 6 bases short, with 8 bases between. The CDR3 sequence is 13 residues long. CDR3 sequence: CASSLRFPGELFF. CDR3 DNA (partial): TGTGCCAGCAGCTTAAGGTTTCCCGGGGAG.

As to this clone: The read comes to an end 3 residues before the CDR3 does, leaving the germline J gene to fill in the end. Other DNA sequences in the sample encode the same CDR3. The chain couples TRBV18 to TRBJ2-7, with 8 bases identical to TRBD1. The V segment lost 5 bases and the J segment 4 bases; nucleotides outside the gene matches: 4. Looked up from germline, CDR1 is KGHSH and CDR2 is LQKENI. The CDR3 length is 13 residues. The CDR3 loop is CASSGGQAYEQYF. The CDR3 DNA, read in part, is TGTGCCAGCTCAGGGGGACAGGCATACGAG.

Concerning this clone itself: The read gets to within 3 residues of the CDR3 end, and the germline J gene fills in the rest. This chain links TRBV6-4 with TRBJ2-1; TRBD2 matches 9 bases. The V segment lost 3 bases and the J segment 4 bases; nucleotides outside the gene matches: 4. Germline-derived CDR1 and CDR2 are MRHNA and SNTAGT. The CDR3 consists of 15 residues. This CDR3 reads CASSELLAGYNEQFF. The CDR3 bases that were read are TGTGCCAGCAGTGAATTGCTAGCGGGGTACAATGAG.

As for this clone: The read comes to an end 3 residues before the CDR3 does, leaving the germline J gene to fill in the end. This chain uses TRBV7-9 with TRBJ1-2, with TRBD1 as a possible D gene (6 bases). Germline V gene sequence: CDR1 SEHNR, CDR2 FQNEAQ (reference sequence). Trimming took 5 bases from V and 7 from J, leaving 20 bases between them. This CDR3 region has 15 residues. The CDR3 is CASSQGGGRGPGYTF. The CDR3 DNA, read in part, is TGTGCCAGCAGCCAGGGCGGGGGGCGCGGTCCTGGC.

About this clone itself: The read finishes 3 residues shy of the CDR3 end, and the germline J gene is used to complete it. V and J are TRBV19 and TRBJ2-7; TRBD1 aligns across 8 bases. V shed 6 bases, J shed 0 bases, and the junction held 10 bases outside the gene matches. Looked up from germline, CDR1 is LNHDA and CDR2 is SQIVND (reference sequence). The CDR3 spans 16 residues. The CDR3 loop is CASRLTGTGDSYEQYF. The DNA read from the CDR3 is TGTGCCAGTAGACTAACCGGGACAGGAGACTCCTACGAG.

Incomplete CDR3 DNA: TGTGCCAGTAGTGCGTCACAGGGAGGTTATGCTCAGCCC. Its protein is CASSASQGGYAQP. The full CDR3 sequence reads CASSASQGGYAQPQHF. The rearrangement links TRBV19 to TRBJ1-5; TRBD1 might be the D (6 bases). The CDR3 end falls 3 residues outside the read, so it is completed with the germline J gene. Germline V lookup: CDR1 LNHDA, CDR2 SQIVND (reference sequence). CDR3 length equals 16 residues. V lost 5 bases to trimming and J lost 6 bases, with 20 bases between them.

The part of the CDR3 DNA that was read is TGTGCCAGCAGTTACTCGCCAGGGGTCTACAATGAG. Translation gives CASSYSPGVYNE. The whole CDR3 is CASSYSPGVYNEQFF. The rearrangement joins TRBV6-2 or TRBV6-3 to TRBJ2-1; TRBD1 might be the D (6 bases). The read gets to within 3 residues of the CDR3 end, and the germline J gene fills in the rest. V was cut by 0 bases and J by 3 bases, with 9 bases left in between. The CDR3 extends over 15 amino acids. The germline gives CDR1 MNHEY, CDR2 SVGEGT.

Comment on this clone: The CDR3 end falls 3 residues outside the read, so it is completed with the germline J gene. The rearrangement joins TRBV30 to TRBJ1-1; TRBD1 aligns across 9 bases. V was pared by 2 bases and J by 3 bases, with 4 bases of the junction left unmatched. The CDR3 length is 14 residues. Germline lookup yields CDR1 GTSNPN and CDR2 SVGIG (reference sequence). The DNA read from the CDR3 is TGTGCCTGGAGTCCCGACAGGGGGGACACTGAA. Protein sequence: CAWSPDRGDTE. The complete CDR3 protein is CAWSPDRGDTEAFF.

As regards this clone: Read coverage stops 3 residues before the CDR3 terminus; the germline J gene supplies the remainder. The chain links TRBV7-8 to TRBJ2-7; D might be TRBD2 (6 bases). The V end was cut by 5 bases, the J end by 4 bases, with 12 bases between. This CDR3 has 13 residues. Germline V gene lookup returns CDR1 SGHVS and CDR2 FQNEAQ. The covered CDR3 bases are TGTGCCAGCAGCCGACAACGGGGGTACGAG. Its translation: CASSRQRGYE. The complete CDR3 reads CASSRQRGYEQYF.

As concerns this clone: The read finishes 3 residues shy of the CDR3 end, and the germline J gene is used to complete it. The rearrangement joins TRBV6-1 to TRBJ2-7, with TRBD1 identical over 7 bases. CDR1 is MNHNS and CDR2 is SASEGT in the germline V gene. Trimming at V came to 1 base and at J to 6 bases, leaving 3 bases not matched to a gene. This CDR3 is built from 13 residues. This CDR3 reads CASSEGTGVEQYF. Partial CDR3 DNA: TGTGCCAGCAGTGAAGGTACAGGGGTCGAG.

Concerning this clone itself: The sequenced fragment ends 3 residues before the CDR3 boundary, so the rest is inferred from the germline J gene. The chain couples TRBV7-2 to TRBJ2-7; the D is unclear. V was pared by 5 bases and J by 2 bases, with 16 bases between. The CDR3 has 15 residues. Per germline, CDR1 SGHTA and CDR2 FQGNSA. The CDR3 reads CASSHRTPLPYEQYF. CDR3 DNA (partial): TGTGCCAGCAGCCACCGAACTCCATTGCCCTACGAG. Full variable domain (missing parts from reference TRBV7-2 and TRBJ2-7): GAGVSQSPSNKVTEKGKDVELRCDPISGHTALYWYRQSLGQGLEFLIYFQGNSAPDKSGLPSDRFSAERTGGSVSTLTIQRTQQEDSAVYLCASSHRTPLPYEQYFGPGTRLTVT.

A note on this clone: The sequence runs out 3 residues before the end of the CDR3; the remainder is reconstructed from the germline J gene. The chain carries TRBV5-4 and TRBJ2-7; maybe TRBD2 (5 bases). V was pared by 0 bases and J by 3 bases, with 10 bases between. The CDR3 contains 14 residues. The germline V gene encodes CDR1 SGHNT and CDR2 YYREEE (reference sequence). The CDR3 bases that were read are TGTGCCAGCAGCTTGGCTGAGGACTTCTACGAG. Translation gives CASSLAEDFYE. The whole CDR3 reads CASSLAEDFYEQYF.

Remarks on this clone: The observed sequence ends 3 residues before the CDR3 terminus, with the missing tail filled in from the germline J gene. This chain links TRBV7-6 with TRBJ1-6, with TRBD1 identical over 10 bases. Trimming cost V 5 bases and J 5 bases; bases outside gene matches: 3. Germline V gene lookup returns CDR1 SGHVS and CDR2 FNYEAQ. The CDR3 sequence is 15 residues long. The covered CDR3 bases are TGTGCCAGCAGCCCCGGGACAGGGGATAATTCACCC. Translated: CASSPGTGDNSP. In full, the CDR3 is CASSPGTGDNSPLHF.